The sequence of this TCR beta chain was determined in a study of B cell selection in AIRE deficiency. Study-wide results and limits: With only TCRbeta sequenced, over 30% of shared healthy Treg sequences overlapped Tconv.

Authors' methods: Treg pools: roughly 6.2x10^4 distinct patient, some 88,000 donor TCRbeta sequences. TCRdb keeps only in-frame clones here, not all; method: immunoSEQ multiplex PCR. V, J and clone size were drawn from that table, and D and trimming were deduced from the DNA. The table records some 21,000 clones, about 94% of them present only once. As for this clone: Antigen specificity is unknown.

Sorted regulatory T cells were CD4-positive, CD25-high and CD127-low or negative. Sample: Tregs sorted from PBMCs. The clonotype originates from a human donor with AIRE deficiency.

CDR3 DNA: TGTGCCAGCAGCCCGGGACTAGCGGGAGGAACTTACTCCTACGAGCAGTACTTC. It codes for CASSPGLAGGTYSYEQYF. The genes are TRBV5-6 and TRBJ2-7, with 15 bases fitting TRBD2. The CDR3 totals 18 residues. Trimming removed 4 bases from V and 0 bases from J; junction bases left unmatched: 8. The germline V gene encodes CDR1 SGHDT and CDR2 YYEEEE.